This TCR beta chain derives from a study of T cells in tumors after PD-1 blockade. Per germline, CDR1 MDHEN and CDR2 SYDVKM. V was trimmed by 1 base and J by 7 bases, leaving 13 bases between them. The CDR3 extends over 15 amino acids. Sequencing was performed with immunoSEQ multiplex PCR; in TCRdb, only in-frame clones are kept and a portion is missing. This sample has roughly 4,000 clones; roughly two thirds occur once, and the top ten carry 15% to 20%. Sequencing used tumor tissue, obtained before anti-PD-1 treatment. The rearrangement links TRBV28 to TRBJ1-4; possible D gene TRBD1, 5 bases. This TCR was recovered from a human donor with basal cell carcinoma. The CDR3 sequence: CASSLSFREAEKLFF. The CDR3, as DNA: TGTGCCAGCAGTTTATCGTTCAGGGAAGCTGAAAAACTGTTTTTT.